The 14 T cell receptor beta chains reported below all come from one sample, sequenced in a study of lymphopenia after photon versus proton radiotherapy. Libraries were prepared by immunoSEQ multiplex PCR; TCRdb keeps only in-frame clonotypes and omits some of them. Of roughly 18,000 clones in the sample, more than 85% were seen once. The sample consisted of peripheral blood, taken from a patient treated with photon-based radiotherapy. All receptors come from a woman aged 40 to 49 with cholangiocarcinoma.

In its sample, this clone was seen a few times. The V gene is TRBV10-1, the J gene TRBJ2-7; the D call may be TRBD1 or TRBD2 (6 bases each). The CDR3 runs to 14 residues. Trimming took 0 bases from V and 6 from J, leaving 12 bases between them. Germline V gene sequence: CDR1 WNHNN, CDR2 SYGVQD (reference sequence). As DNA, the CDR3 is TGCGCCAGCAGTGAGTCCCGGGGGCTGAGCGAGCAGTACTTC. Protein product: CASSESRGLSEQYF.

This clone came up a few times. This sequence joins TRBV27 and TRBJ2-2; maybe TRBD1 (5 bases). V lost 8 bases and J 4 bases, leaving 14 bases between the germline ends. This CDR3 is built from 14 residues. Germline V CDR1 and CDR2: MNHEY, SMNVEV (reference sequence). Here the CDR3 reads CASQRRTSTGELFF. The CDR3 DNA reads as TGTGCCAGCCAACGGCGGACAAGCACCGGGGAGCTGTTTTTT.

V usage is TRBV5-1 and J usage is TRBJ1-1; D ambiguous. The V end was cut by 0 bases, the J end by 1 base, with 4 bases between. This CDR3 region has 13 residues. The germline V gene has CDR1 SGHRS and CDR2 YFSETQ. The CDR3 DNA is TGCGCCAGCAGCTTGGAGCGGAACACTGAAGCTTTCTTT. Protein: CASSLERNTEAFF.

V usage is TRBV5-6 and J usage is TRBJ1-4, with D maybe TRBD1 (5 bases). V was trimmed by 0 bases and J by 8 bases, leaving 8 bases between them. CDR1 is SGHDT and CDR2 is YYEEEE in the germline V gene. The CDR3 consists of 13 residues. CDR3 amino acids: CASSLEGTEKLFF. CDR3 nucleotides: TGTGCCAGCAGCTTGGAGGGGACGGAAAAACTGTTTTTT.

The chain is built from TRBV19 and TRBJ1-2; D perhaps matches TRBD1 (5 bases). Deletions cut 7 bases from V and 4 bases from J, with 10 bases between. Germline-derived CDR1 and CDR2 are LNHDA and SQIVND (reference sequence). The CDR3 runs to 12 residues. The CDR3 DNA reads TGTGCCAGTATCCGGGGCTCCTATGGCTACACCTTC. It translates to CASIRGSYGYTF. The full variable domain, with the rest looked up from reference TRBV19 and TRBJ1-2, is DGGITQSPKYLFRKEGQNVTLSCEQNLNHDAMYWYRQDPGQGLRLIYYSQIVNDFQKGDIAEGYSVSREKKESFPLTVTSAQKNPTAFYLCASIRGSYGYTFGSGTRLTVV.

The rearrangement links TRBV4-1 to TRBJ2-7, with 7 bases aligning to TRBD1. V lost 0 bases, J lost 0 bases, and 8 bases stayed unmatched. The CDR3 is 17 amino acids. Germline values: CDR1 MGHRA, CDR2 YSYEKL. The CDR3 spells CASSQDPGGAVSYEQYF. DNA of the CDR3: TGCGCCAGCAGCCAAGATCCAGGGGGAGCGGTCTCCTACGAGCAGTACTTC.

The rearrangement uses TRBV11-2 and TRBJ2-1; 9 positions match TRBD1. CDR1 SGHAT and CDR2 FQNNGV come from the germline V gene. The CDR3 runs to 15 residues. V lost 5 bases, J lost 5 bases, and 7 bases stayed unmatched. The CDR3 protein is CASSPQGAKNNEQFF. In DNA form, the CDR3 reads TGTGCCAGCAGCCCACAGGGGGCAAAGAACAATGAGCAGTTCTTC.

This rearrangement joins TRBV2 to TRBJ2-1; possibly TRBD2 for D (5 bases). The germline gives CDR1 SNHLY, CDR2 FYNNEI. The germline V and J ends were trimmed by 4 bases and 0 bases, with 10 bases remaining between them. The CDR3 is made up of 15 amino acids. This CDR3 is CASSGIGSSYNEQFF. CDR3 in DNA: TGTGCCAGCAGTGGGATTGGGAGCTCCTACAATGAGCAGTTCTTC.

This chain connects TRBV6-1 to TRBJ1-6; unclear D gene. Germline V lookup: CDR1 MNHNS, CDR2 SASEGT. This CDR3 is built from 18 residues. Trimming took 2 bases from V and 6 from J, leaving 20 bases between them. The chain's CDR3 is CASSETSPGVVGNSPLHF. The DNA of the CDR3 is TGTGCCAGCAGTGAAACCTCCCCTGGAGTTGTGGGTAATTCACCCCTCCACTTT.

The count of this clone is one. Other DNA sequences within the sample encode an identical CDR3. This chain connects TRBV7-9 to TRBJ2-7; TRBD1 matches at 8 bases. CDR3 length: 14 amino acids. Trimming removed 3 bases from V and 1 base from J; junction bases left unmatched: 2. From germline, CDR1 is SEHNR and CDR2 FQNEAQ (reference sequence). The CDR3 coding sequence is TGTGCCAGCAGCTTGGGGACAGGTTCCTACGAGCAGTACTTC. Amino acids: CASSLGTGSYEQYF.

The V gene is TRBV10-2, the J gene TRBJ1-2; D unresolved. The CDR3 has 12 amino acids. V lost 10 bases, J lost 2 bases, and 11 bases lay in between. Germline V gene sequence: CDR1 WSHSY, CDR2 SAAADI. DNA of the CDR3: TGCGCCACCGGACGGCCCAACTATGGCTACACCTTC. Its translation is CATGRPNYGYTF.

The genes are TRBV5-4 and TRBJ2-5, with D possibly being TRBD1 (6 bases). V lost 4 bases and J 5 bases, leaving 21 bases between the germline ends. CDR1 and CDR2 (germline): SGHNT, YYREEE (reference sequence). The CDR3 totals 16 residues. CDR3 sequence reads: CASSPRVTGRGETQYF. As DNA, the CDR3 is TGTGCCAGCAGCCCAAGGGTGACAGGCCGCGGGGAGACCCAGTACTTC.

The rearrangement links TRBV6-1 to TRBJ2-3; D unclear. Germline V gene data show CDR1 as MNHNS and CDR2 as SASEGT. This CDR3 is 13 amino acids long. V shed 7 bases and J shed 0 bases, with 8 bases lying between them. CDR3 bases: TGTGCCAGCACGCTGGGGAGCACAGATACGCAGTATTTT. Residues: CASTLGSTDTQYF.

V and J are TRBV11-3 and TRBJ2-7; D gene uncertain. The V and J ends lost 0 bases and 0 bases respectively, with 6 bases between them. The CDR3 covers 14 residues. Germline CDR1 is SGHNT and CDR2 is YENEEA. CDR3 residues: CASSLEPSSYEQYF. The CDR3 region has the DNA TGTGCCAGCAGCTTAGAGCCGAGCTCCTACGAGCAGTACTTC.